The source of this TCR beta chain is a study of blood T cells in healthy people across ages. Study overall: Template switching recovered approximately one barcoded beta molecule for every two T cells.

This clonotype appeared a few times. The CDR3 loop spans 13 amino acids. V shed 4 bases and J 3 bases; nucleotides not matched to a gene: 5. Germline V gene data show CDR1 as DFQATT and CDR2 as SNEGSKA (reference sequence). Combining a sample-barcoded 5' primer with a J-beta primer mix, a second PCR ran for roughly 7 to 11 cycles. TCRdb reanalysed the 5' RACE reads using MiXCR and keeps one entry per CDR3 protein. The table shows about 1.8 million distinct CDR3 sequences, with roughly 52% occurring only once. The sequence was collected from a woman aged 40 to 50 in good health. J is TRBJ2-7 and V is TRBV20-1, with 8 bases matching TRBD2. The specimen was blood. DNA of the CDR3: TGCAGTGCTACCCCGGGACTAGGCTACGAGCAGTACTTC. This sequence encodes CSATPGLGYEQYF.